This T cell receptor (beta chain) was captured by sequencing in a study of T cell responses to AZD1222 COVID-19 vaccine. Findings of the study overall: Baseline seropositivity occurred in only six AZD1222 recipients. A mostly white British donor set with more females was recruited, and clonal diversity was possibly underestimated.

CDR1 is LNHDA, CDR2 SQIVND, per germline (reference sequence). The CDR3 loop spans 13 amino acids. V gave up 10 bases and J gave up 5 bases, with 17 bases separating them. This clone was seen a single time. Its target is unknown. Data came from immunoSEQ multiplex PCR; TCRdb stores just in-frame clones and leaves some out. This sample has some 150,000 clones, with 70% to 90% found just once. The source was peripheral blood, collected on day 0 of AZD1222 vaccination. This clonotype was obtained from an adult in good health. The J gene is TRBJ1-1, the V gene TRBV19; TRBD1 is a possible D gene (5 bases). The CDR3 loop reads CATQLGVLTEAFF. In DNA, the CDR3 is TGTGCCACCCAATTAGGGGTATTGACTGAAGCTTTCTTT. Looking up the rest from reference TRBV19 and TRBJ1-1 gives the full variable domain: DGGITQSPKYLFRKEGQNVTLSCEQNLNHDAMYWYRQDPGQGLRLIYYSQIVNDFQKGDIAEGYSVSREKKESFPLTVTSAQKNPTAFYLCATQLGVLTEAFFGQGTRLTVV.